There are a few counts of the clone carrying this TCR beta chain. The antigen is not known. Central memory, naive, regulatory and stem cell-like memory CD4+ cells were sorted by CD45RO/CCR7/CD25/CD127/CD95/CD27. Since all of the isolated RNA was reverse transcribed, expressed TCRB transcripts were what got sequenced. The table came from immunoSEQ multiplex PCR; TCRdb's copy has only in-frame clones and leaves some out. The repertoire includes about 120,000 clones, 16% of them detected once, and under 2.5% sits in the top ten. This record belongs to a study of beta chain features in type 1 diabetes. Background on the study: What patients shared with healthy donors was a similar profile of age, gender and cell yields.

Study-level findings and limits: Moderate but significant shortening of TCRB CDR3s was recorded in all four CD4+ subsets from Type 1 diabetes patients.

This CDR3 comprises 12 residues. CDR1 is GTSNPN and CDR2 is SVGIG in the germline V gene (reference sequence). Trimming pared 0 bases from V and 7 bases from J, leaving 9 bases between. The chain combines TRBV30 with TRBJ1-2; D uncertain. This TCR was sampled from a young man with type 1 diabetes. Material for sequencing was central memory CD4+ T cells from blood. The CDR3 nucleotides read TGTGCCTGGAGTGTAAATACGGGTGGCTACACCTTC. This sequence encodes CAWSVNTGGYTF.